This T cell receptor beta chain was obtained from a study of blood T cell repertoires in COVID-19 (dated by TCRdb to the early 2020s). In terms of the full investigation: The collaborator samples originated in the United States, Italy and Spain and spanned the acute and convalescent phases of COVID-19. HLA class I and class II types, where available, came from metadata supplied by the sample provider rather than from assay-based typing. Samples came from the ongoing ImmuneRACE study (first 160 participants) plus 1,254 subjects from 6 global collaborators. Nearly every sample came with metadata listing a de-identified subject ID, COVID-19 status, age in years and sex. Subjects who had been exposed to COVID-19, were actively infected with it, or had recovered from it provided the deeply sampled blood TCRbeta repertoires that made up the dataset. The material from the prospective study consisted of cDNA or gDNA derived from T cells, B-cell-depleted T cells, or PBMCs. The repertoires were made available in a free public database intended to serve as a resource for research on the immune response to SARS-CoV-2.

TCRbeta CDR3 regions were amplified from genomic DNA by means of the immunoSEQ Assay, a bias-controlled multiplex PCR. The original methods were these. Nucleated cell counts per sample were estimated from amplification of reference gene primers within the assay. To quantify the absolute abundance of each unique TCRbeta CDR3 rearrangement, sequence reads were collapsed and filtered. For each sample, productive Simpson clonality was calculated by taking the square root of Simpson's diversity index across productive rearrangements. The table was pulled from immuneACCESS by TCRdb, which kept in-frame rearrangements only. Such tables lose some clones; where checked, under half of the loss comes from unresolved V genes, and the rest has no known cause. V, J and clone size are taken as reported in that table, and D and trimming were inferred from the DNA itself. Counted in this sample were approximately 400,000 clones; about 91% of them appeared once. Clones ranked in the top ten supply roughly an eighth of the sample.

The investigation overall reported the following: The amount of clinical and demographic metadata varied by source and participant and was provided uncurated.

In regard to this clone: There is no known antigen for this receptor. No quality values exist for individual bases; no much larger clone is one base distant.

In Seattle, one collaborating source enrolled patients while the infection was active and tracked those patients longitudinally over the course of disease. Each collaborating institution followed its own protocols to collect whole blood in K2EDTA tubes. For TCRbeta analysis, collaborators shipped samples as frozen whole blood, isolated PBMCs, or DNA extracted from either of those sample types. V trim: 3 bases; J trim: 1 base; unmatched bases: 6. The CDR3 runs 17 amino acids, cysteine and phenylalanine included. Left in the record is the CDR3 DNA by itself, 51 bases read in frame from the first base. Looking up the germline V gene yields CDR1 SGHTA and CDR2 FQGNSA.

The clonotype was recovered from a woman between 50 and 59 years old with COVID-19, enrolled during active disease. The chain uses TRBV7-2 and TRBJ2-3, with 11 bases aligning to TRBD2. Sequencing was carried out using peripheral blood. The nucleotides are TGTGCCAGCAGCTTTTTTCTAGCGGGGGGCGGCACAGATACGCAGTATTTT. The resulting protein is CASSFFLAGGGTDTQYF.